This TCR beta chain was captured by sequencing in a study of regulatory T cells in long-lasting Graves disease. Time point here: persistent/refractory GD, antithyroid drugs over 5 years with positive TRAb. TCR sequences were obtained from RNA taken from PBMCs. Building of the TCR beta libraries involved iRepertoire HTBI primers and Arm-PCR of CDR3 regions. MiXCR, applied by TCRdb to the multiplex PCR reads, yields one record per CDR3 protein. The sample has 400,000 to 500,000 distinct CDR3 sequences; 20% to 25% are singletons. CDR1 is ENHRY and CDR2 is SYGVKD in the germline V gene. CDR3 length: 16 amino acids. V was pared by 0 bases and J by 3 bases, with 6 bases of the junction left unmatched. The table lists this clonotype with a few counts.

This receptor was obtained from a female donor with Graves disease. This chain connects TRBV10-3 to TRBJ2-7; TRBD1 matches at 9 bases. This sample comprised peripheral blood mononuclear cells (PBMCs), obtained when the disease was refractory, from a patient treated with antithyroid drugs. The CDR3 DNA follows: TGTGCCATCAGTGAGTCCGGGAGACAGGGGGGCTACGAGCAGTACTTC. This codes for CAISESGRQGGYEQYF.